The clone carrying this T cell receptor beta chain was seen more than once but under ten times. The entry originates in a study of T cells in Graves' hyperthyroidism and ophthalmopathy. The CDR3 is made up of 14 amino acids. The germline V gene encodes CDR1 SGHRS and CDR2 YFSETQ. Germline trimming cut 0 bases from V and 15 bases from J; bases unmatched to any gene: 6. The source material, RNA transcripts, was used to amplify TCR beta CDR3 regions. The primer set for the first-round RT-PCR of the TCR CDR3 was HTBI. TCRdb passed the multiplex PCR reads through MiXCR, listing each CDR3 protein once. Of under 400,000 distinct CDR3 sequences in the sample, roughly 18% were seen once.

The clonotype was recovered from a woman aged 45-65 years with Graves' hyperthyroidism. Sequencing was done on a sample of blood. The genes are TRBV5-1 and TRBJ2-1, with 13 nucleotides matching TRBD2. This CDR3 reads CASSLETSGGARFF. In nucleotides, the CDR3 is TGCGCCAGCAGCTTGGAAACTAGCGGGGGGGCTCGGTTCTTC.